This entry lists 21 T cell receptor beta chains sequenced from one sample in a study of shared clonotypes between healthy human individuals (dated by TCRdb to about 2020). CD8 naive samples were CD45RO-negative cells positively selected for CCR7, giving a CD45RA+CCR7+ population that excluded TemRA cells. Libraries came from the immunoSEQ multiplex PCR assay. This immuneACCESS table, as held by TCRdb, lists in-frame sequences with V and J called but not all clones. Of the missing ones, under half trace to an unresolved V gene in checked studies; the others have no known cause. The sample table holds nearly 2 million clones, of which 85% to 95% were seen once. The ten largest clones add up to more than 0.9% of the sample. Sequencing was performed on naive CD8+ T cells sorted from blood. This specimen's cell subset or site label, interpreted: CD45RA+CCR7+. These receptors were collected from a man aged 18-30 years in good health.

With regard to this clone: Distinct nucleotide sequences in the sample also encode this CDR3. The CDR3 sequence: CASSLGTSGVQETQYF. In DNA, the CDR3 is TGTGCCAGCAGCTTGGGGACTAGCGGGGTCCAAGAGACCCAGTACTTC. This chain uses TRBV7-9 with TRBJ2-5; 13 nucleotides match TRBD2. The CDR3 sequence is 16 residues long. Germline CDR1 reads SEHNR; CDR2 reads FQNEAQ (reference sequence). V was pared by 3 bases and J by 1 base, with 2 bases of the junction left unmatched. Full variable domain (missing parts from reference TRBV7-9 and TRBJ2-5): DTGVSQNPRHKITKRGQNVTFRCDPISEHNRLYWYRQTLGQGPEFLTYFQNEAQLEKSRLLSDRFSAERPKGSFSTLEIQRTEQGDSAMYLCASSLGTSGVQETQYFGPGTRLLVL.

This clone was seen just once. J is TRBJ2-2 and V is TRBV27, with D possibly called TRBD1 or TRBD2 (5 bases each). Trimming shortened V by 1 base and J by 5 bases, and 17 bases separated the two germline ends. This CDR3 region has 17 residues. Germline assignment: CDR1 MNHEY and CDR2 SMNVEV (reference sequence). The DNA for the CDR3 is TGTGCCAGCAGTTTATGGGACGGCGGGTTTCGTACCGGGGAGCTGTTTTTT. Translation: CASSLWDGGFRTGELFF.

The J gene is TRBJ2-2, the V gene TRBV5-5, with D unresolved. Trimming removed 1 base at V and 1 base at J, with 2 bases between. From germline, CDR1 is SGHKS and CDR2 YYEKEE (reference sequence). The CDR3 runs 13 residues. The CDR3 reads CASSLWNTGELFF. In nucleotides, the CDR3 is TGTGCCAGCAGCTTGTGGAACACCGGGGAGCTGTTTTTT.

This chain uses TRBV18 with TRBJ2-5, with a tentative D call TRBD2 (6 bases). From germline, CDR1 is KGHSH and CDR2 LQKENI. The V gene lost 9 bases and the J gene lost 1 base, with 12 bases spanning the gap. The CDR3 covers 13 residues. The CDR3 DNA reads TGTGCCAGTTTCCAGGAGGGCCAAGAGACCCAGTACTTC. This gives the protein CASFQEGQETQYF.

As for this clone: Additional DNA sequences in this sample encode the identical CDR3. The gene calls are TRBV30 and TRBJ2-2; the D is unclear. There are 13 residues in the CDR3. Germline V lookup: CDR1 GTSNPN, CDR2 SVGIG (reference sequence). With 2 bases removed from V and 1 base from J, the gap between germline ends came to 5 bases. The CDR3 DNA follows: TGTGCCTGGAGTCCGGGGAACACCGGGGAGCTGTTTTTT. Translated, it gives CAWSPGNTGELFF.

Notes on this clone: The sample contains more than one DNA sequence encoding this CDR3. The chain is built from TRBV2 and TRBJ2-5; TRBD1 matches 7 bases. This CDR3 spans 13 amino acids. The germline V gene encodes CDR1 SNHLY and CDR2 FYNNEI. Germline trimming cut 4 bases from V and 1 base from J; bases unmatched to any gene: 0. The CDR3 sequence is CASSGQGQETQYF. CDR3 in DNA: TGTGCCAGCAGTGGACAGGGCCAAGAGACCCAGTACTTC.

This rearrangement joins TRBV9 to TRBJ1-2; D not certain. V was clipped by 2 bases and J by 9 bases, with 8 bases between them. The CDR3 is 11 amino acids. Germline assignment: CDR1 SGDLS and CDR2 YYNGEE. The CDR3 here is CASSVGKRYTF. The DNA of the CDR3 is TGTGCCAGCAGCGTTGGTAAGCGCTACACCTTC.

The V call is TRBV19, the J call TRBJ2-5; 9 bases match TRBD1. Germline CDR1 reads LNHDA; CDR2 reads SQIVND (reference sequence). The length of the CDR3 is 15 residues. Unmatched junction bases numbered 14, after V lost 10 bases and J lost 5 bases. CDR3 region: CAILGGTGSGETQYF. In DNA form, the CDR3 reads TGTGCCATCTTAGGGGGGACAGGGTCCGGGGAGACCCAGTACTTC.

This clone was found once. The gene calls are TRBV5-6 and TRBJ1-2, with D unresolved. Trimming cost V 4 bases and J 6 bases, with 16 bases left between them. The germline V gene encodes CDR1 SGHDT and CDR2 YYEEEE. This CDR3 contains 14 residues. The CDR3 sequence is CASSPETPGDGYTF. The DNA for the CDR3 is TGTGCCAGCAGCCCCGAAACGCCCGGAGATGGCTACACCTTC.

The chain joins TRBV13 to TRBJ2-5, with unresolved D. The V end lost 1 base, the J end lost 2 bases, and 8 bases lay between the germline ends. This CDR3 comprises 14 residues. Germline lookup yields CDR1 PRHDT and CDR2 FYEKMQ (reference sequence). The CDR3 is CASSLDETQETQYF. CDR3 DNA: TGTGCCAGCAGCTTAGACGAGACTCAAGAGACCCAGTACTTC.

This clone was detected only once. The chain recombines TRBV5-4 with TRBJ1-1; D gene ambiguous. The CDR3 contains 13 residues. CDR1 and CDR2 from the germline V gene are SGHNT and YYREEE (reference sequence). The ends were cut back, 7 bases at V and 4 bases at J, with 14 bases in the middle. The chain's CDR3 is CASEILEGTEAFF. CDR3 nucleotide sequence: TGTGCCAGCGAAATATTGGAGGGCACTGAAGCTTTCTTT.

This sequence joins TRBV5-3 and TRBJ2-7, with unresolved D. TRBV5-3 carries the ORF label, with uncertain function. Between the trimmed V and J ends, which lost 1 base and 2 bases, there was a span of 10 bases. CDR3 length: 14 amino acids. The CDR3 spells CARSLRSPTYEQYF. The DNA for the CDR3 is TGTGCCAGAAGCTTGCGGTCCCCAACCTACGAGCAGTACTTC.

This clone came up a few times. In the same sample, other DNA sequences code for this CDR3. The chain is built from TRBV9 and TRBJ2-7; D is ambiguous. The CDR3 runs to 13 residues. Trimming took 0 bases from V and 3 from J, leaving 7 bases between them. The germline CDR1 and CDR2 sequences are SGDLS and YYNGEE. The CDR3 loop is CASSVDGSYEQYF. In nucleotides, the CDR3 is TGTGCCAGCAGCGTAGACGGAAGCTACGAGCAGTACTTC.

The chain's CDR3 is CASSPEGGEETQYF. CDR3 in DNA: TGTGCCAGTAGTCCCGAGGGCGGTGAAGAGACCCAGTACTTC. The chain recombines TRBV19 with TRBJ2-5; a possible D gene is TRBD2 (5 bases). The germline V gene has CDR1 LNHDA and CDR2 SQIVND (reference sequence). The CDR3 contains 14 residues. The V end was cut by 5 bases, the J end by 3 bases, with 13 bases between.

This clone came up once. The rearrangement links TRBV9 to TRBJ2-3; 7 bases are a match to TRBD2. Germline V gene data show CDR1 as SGDLS and CDR2 as YYNGEE. The V gene end was trimmed by 3 bases and the J gene end by 0 bases; junction bases not matched to a gene: 7. This CDR3 region has 16 residues. This CDR3 reads CASSGTSGISTDTQYF. Written as DNA, the CDR3 is TGTGCCAGCAGCGGGACCAGCGGGATTAGCACAGATACGCAGTATTTT.

The chain joins TRBV4-3 to TRBJ2-2; no definite D call. Looked up from germline, CDR1 is LGHNA and CDR2 is YSLEER. This CDR3 is built from 14 residues. With 4 bases removed from V and 3 bases from J, the gap between germline ends came to 9 bases. As DNA, the CDR3 is TGCGCCAGCAGCCTAGGGCCGGACACCGGGGAGCTGTTTTTT. It encodes CASSLGPDTGELFF.

The V and J genes are TRBV6-1 and TRBJ2-7; D tentatively reads TRBD1 or TRBD2 (5 bases each). The CDR3 is 12 residues long. CDR1 and CDR2 (germline): MNHNS, SASEGT. V lost 6 bases, J lost 2 bases, and 8 bases lay in between. The CDR3 region is CASRGPTYEQYF. CDR3 in DNA: TGTGCCAGCAGGGGACCCACCTACGAGCAGTACTTC.

The chain joins TRBV4-1 to TRBJ1-2, with no clear D. CDR3 length equals 15 residues. Germline V gene sequence: CDR1 MGHRA, CDR2 YSYEKL. With 0 bases removed from V and 4 bases from J, the gap between germline ends came to 12 bases. For the CDR3, the DNA is TGCGCCAGCAGCCAAGATGGGGTCAGTCTCTATGGCTACACCTTC. Amino acids: CASSQDGVSLYGYTF.

This clone was seen once. The chain combines TRBV5-1 with TRBJ2-5; tentative D call: TRBD1 (6 bases). Germline V gives CDR1 SGHRS, CDR2 YFSETQ. Deletions cut 2 bases from V and 4 bases from J, with 18 bases between. CDR3 length: 16 residues. This CDR3 is CASSLQGQTPSETQYF. CDR3 bases: TGCGCCAGCAGCTTACAGGGCCAGACCCCCTCAGAGACCCAGTACTTC.

The V call is TRBV11-2, the J call TRBJ2-1; no firm D call. From germline, CDR1 is SGHAT and CDR2 FQNNGV. The CDR3 is made up of 16 amino acids. V gave up 0 bases and J gave up 0 bases, with 9 bases separating them. The CDR3 region is CASSLEGQNSYNEQFF. In DNA form, the CDR3 reads TGTGCCAGCAGCTTAGAAGGGCAAAACTCCTACAATGAGCAGTTCTTC.

The V gene is TRBV19, the J gene TRBJ1-2; D gene unclear. Trimming removed 6 bases at V and 5 bases at J, with 19 bases between. Per the germline V gene, CDR1 is LNHDA and CDR2 is SQIVND (reference sequence). The CDR3 consists of 15 residues. CDR3 loop: CASRGIEGVRYGYTF. In nucleotides, the CDR3 is TGTGCCAGTAGGGGTATCGAGGGAGTGCGGTATGGCTACACCTTC.